Listed here is a single T cell receptor (beta chain). The CDR3 sequence is 17 residues long. In germline, CDR1 is WNHNN, CDR2 SYGVQD (reference sequence). V lost 8 bases, J lost 3 bases, and 16 bases stayed unmatched. Here immunoSEQ multiplex PCR was the method, and the copy in TCRdb shows in-frame clones only, minus some. The sample yields about 50,000 clones, around 92% seen once. This sample stems from a study of T cell changes during pregnancy in multiple sclerosis. The source of this sequence is a female donor with multiple sclerosis, enrolled in a pregnancy study. This material consisted of CD4+ T cells from peripheral blood mononuclear cells, taken in the third trimester of pregnancy. This rearrangement joins TRBV10-1 to TRBJ1-1, with 9 bases that match TRBD1. The DNA for the CDR3 is TGCGCCAGCGCCTCGATCGGGACAGGGTTTGTCTACACTGAAGCTTTCTTT. Translation gives CASASIGTGFVYTEAFF.